This TCR beta chain was captured by sequencing in a study of Ad26.COV2.S vaccination and SARS-CoV-2 variants. This clone was detected only a few times. This CDR3 is 13 amino acids long. Trimming removed 6 bases from V and 3 bases from J; junction bases left unmatched: 4. Germline CDR1 and CDR2: KGHSH and LQKENI. Treatment reported: about 20 received Ad26.COV2.S at low or high dose, single or two shots; roughly five received placebo; per-sample allocation not given. Each sample was drawn 63 days after the first injection (of vaccine or placebo). The assay was immunoSEQ multiplex PCR, and TCRdb's table has in-frame clones only and misses some. This repertoire shows 350,000 to 450,000 clones, around 92% found once; its top ten account for roughly 1.7%.

This receptor was identified in a person aged 18-60 years who received the Ad26.COV2.S COVID-19 vaccine or a placebo. The source material was peripheral blood, sampled in a trial of Ad26.COV2.S vaccine versus placebo. The gene calls are TRBV18 and TRBJ2-5, with 7 bases lining up with TRBD1. The CDR3 DNA sequence: TGTGCCAGCTCCCAGGGACAGAAAGAGACCCAGTACTTC. Translation gives CASSQGQKETQYF.